This is a list of T cell receptor beta chains from one sample in a study of T cell responses to AZD1222 COVID-19 vaccine. The repertoire was sequenced with immunoSEQ multiplex PCR; TCRdb's copy has only in-frame clones and lacks some. The top ten hold under 7% of the sample, which has 150,000 or so clones, 86% seen once. Here the sequenced sample was peripheral blood, taken on day 0 of MenACWY control vaccination. These receptors all come from an adult in good health. CDR3s include the opening cysteine and the closing phenylalanine or tryptophan. Each record gives: clone size, CDR3 length, D gene, J gene, V gene, CDR3 protein, CDR3 DNA. A D gene is named only where the DNA matches it firmly. A clone size is listed for some rows: how often the clone was seen (once, few, many), or a class if it is expanded.

abundance: -; len: 13; d_gene: -; j_gene: TRBJ1-2; v_gene: TRBV24-1; CDR3aa: CATSDFTGNGYTF; CDR3nt: TGTGCCACCAGTGATTTTACGGGGAATGGCTACACCTTC
abundance: once; len: 15; d_gene: -; j_gene: TRBJ2-6; v_gene: TRBV5-1; CDR3aa: CASSLRGGGANVLTF; CDR3nt: TGCGCCAGCAGCTTGAGGGGCGGTGGGGCCAACGTCCTGACTTTC
abundance: -; len: 14; d_gene: -; j_gene: TRBJ1-3; v_gene: TRBV7-2; CDR3aa: CASSLRGAGNTIYF; CDR3nt: TGTGCCAGCAGCCTCCGCGGAGCTGGAAACACCATATATTTT
abundance: -; len: 16; d_gene: TRBD1; j_gene: TRBJ2-3; v_gene: TRBV5-1; CDR3aa: CASSPGVQGGTDTQYF; CDR3nt: TGCGCCAGCAGCCCGGGTGTACAGGGGGGCACAGATACGCAGTATTTT
abundance: -; len: 16; d_gene: -; j_gene: TRBJ1-3; v_gene: TRBV19; CDR3aa: CASSRTVTISGNTIYF; CDR3nt: TGTGCCAGTAGTAGGACGGTTACAATCTCTGGAAACACCATATATTTT
abundance: -; len: 13; d_gene: -; j_gene: TRBJ1-4; v_gene: TRBV18; CDR3aa: CASSPPGGLKLFF; CDR3nt: TGTGCCAGCTCACCACCCGGCGGCTTAAAACTGTTTTTT
abundance: -; len: 16; d_gene: TRBD2; j_gene: TRBJ2-3; v_gene: TRBV27; CDR3aa: CASSSELAGGWYTQYF; CDR3nt: TGTGCCAGCAGTTCTGAACTAGCGGGGGGATGGTATACGCAGTATTTT
abundance: -; len: 13; d_gene: -; j_gene: TRBJ2-3; v_gene: TRBV29-1; CDR3aa: CSVGGRHTDTQYF; CDR3nt: TGCAGCGTTGGTGGTCGGCACACAGATACGCAGTATTTT
abundance: -; len: 13; d_gene: -; j_gene: TRBJ2-3; v_gene: TRBV19; CDR3aa: CASSVETTDTQYF; CDR3nt: TGTGCCAGTAGTGTGGAAACCACAGATACGCAGTATTTT
abundance: once; len: 12; d_gene: -; j_gene: TRBJ2-3; v_gene: TRBV28; CDR3aa: CASTSTRDTQYF; CDR3nt: TGTGCCAGCACCTCAACGCGGGATACGCAGTATTTT
abundance: few; len: 14; d_gene: -; j_gene: TRBJ1-1; v_gene: TRBV29-1; CDR3aa: CSVERDGLNTEAFF; CDR3nt: TGCAGCGTTGAACGGGACGGGTTGAACACTGAAGCTTTCTTT
abundance: -; len: 14; d_gene: -; j_gene: TRBJ1-2; v_gene: TRBV4-3; CDR3aa: CASSQIMQGMGYTF; CDR3nt: TGCGCCAGCAGCCAGATCATGCAGGGGATGGGATACACCTTC